These 17 T cell receptor beta chains share one sample of origin, sequenced in a study of blood T cell repertoires in COVID-19 (dated by TCRdb to between 2020 and 2021). The library was obtained by the immunoSEQ multiplex PCR assay. TCRdb obtained this table from immuneACCESS and retained in-frame rearrangements with V and J assigned. These tables miss some clones; where compared with another copy, unresolved V genes account for less than half of the shortfall, and the remainder is unexplained. The sample includes about 370,000 clones, with 75% to 90% observed a single time. The ten largest clonotypes hold approximately 1% of the sample. Sequenced material: PBMCs or T cells enriched from blood (not recorded which). All receptors come from a man younger than 30 who had recovered from COVID-19.

The DNA for the CDR3 is TGCGCCAGCAGCTTGGCACCACCGGGACAGGGCATAGATACGCAGTATTTT. Its translation: CASSLAPPGQGIDTQYF. This chain connects TRBV5-1 to TRBJ2-3, with 9 nucleotides matching TRBD1. This CDR3 comprises 17 residues. J lost 5 bases, V lost 0 bases, and 10 bases had no gene match. CDR1 is SGHRS and CDR2 is YFSETQ in the germline V gene.

The chain is built from TRBV7-3 and TRBJ2-1, with unresolved D. V lost 5 bases to trimming and J lost 8 bases, with 19 bases between them. Germline loops: CDR1 SGHTA, CDR2 FQGTGA. The CDR3 runs 15 residues. The CDR3 nucleotides are TGTGCCAGCAGCCCCGGGTCTACGGCGATCGATGAGCAGTTCTTC. Amino acid sequence: CASSPGSTAIDEQFF.

This clone was observed a single time. V and J are TRBV11-2 and TRBJ1-3; a weak D match, TRBD1 (6 bases). V shed 5 bases and J shed 7 bases, with 15 bases lying between them. Per the germline V gene, CDR1 is SGHAT and CDR2 is FQNNGV. This CDR3 contains 14 residues. This CDR3 reads CASSQQGFKNTIYF. The CDR3 nucleotides are TGTGCCAGCAGCCAACAGGGTTTTAAGAACACCATATATTTT.

This clone was seen more than once but under ten times. V usage is TRBV3-1 (or the pseudogene TRBV3-2) and J usage is TRBJ2-2, with a possible D match to TRBD1 (5 bases). The length of the CDR3 is 15 residues. Trimming removed 6 bases from V and 6 bases from J, with 17 bases in between. CDR1 is LGHDT and CDR2 is YNNKEL in the germline V gene (reference sequence). The CDR3 sequence: CASSFGQYAAGELFF. The CDR3 DNA sequence: TGTGCCAGCAGTTTTGGACAATATGCCGCCGGGGAGCTGTTTTTT.

The V call is TRBV28, the J call TRBJ2-7; D might be TRBD1 (5 bases). Germline values: CDR1 MDHEN, CDR2 SYDVKM. Between the trimmed V and J ends, which lost 7 bases and 5 bases, there was a span of 9 bases. The CDR3 consists of 11 residues. This chain's CDR3 is CASKGVNEQYF. The CDR3 DNA sequence: TGTGCCAGCAAAGGGGTGAACGAGCAGTACTTC.

The rearrangement joins TRBV25-1 to TRBJ1-2; no firm D call. This CDR3 contains 13 residues. V was clipped by 2 bases and J by 3 bases, with 7 bases between them. CDR1 and CDR2 from the germline V gene are MGHDK and SYGVNS. CDR3 in DNA: TGTGCCAGCAGTGAAGCCACAGACTATGGCTACACCTTC. Translated: CASSEATDYGYTF.

The chain carries TRBV18 and TRBJ1-2; the D is unclear. CDR3 length equals 14 residues. The germline gives CDR1 KGHSH, CDR2 LQKENI. V gave up 2 bases and J gave up 4 bases, with 11 bases separating them. As DNA, the CDR3 is TGTGCCAGCTCACCAGGAGGGCTGGCCTATGGCTACACCTTC. Translating gives CASSPGGLAYGYTF.

The V gene is TRBV14, the J gene TRBJ1-4; 9 bases map to TRBD1. Trimming at V came to 2 bases and at J to 5 bases, leaving 6 bases not matched to a gene. The CDR3 has 16 amino acids. CDR1 and CDR2 (germline): SGHDN, FVKESK. CDR3 DNA: TGTGCCAGCAGCCAACTACAGGGGGCTGAGAATGAAAAACTGTTTTTT. Translated, it gives CASSQLQGAENEKLFF.

The rearrangement links TRBV29-1 to TRBJ1-1; D may be TRBD1 (5 bases). The CDR3 is 19 residues long. Per germline, CDR1 SQVTM and CDR2 ANQGSEA. V dropped 3 bases and J dropped 3 bases, with 29 bases sitting between them. The CDR3 nucleotides read TGCAGCGTTGATGGCCCTGAGGTACCCGGGTCTCCGGGGGACACTGAAGCTTTCTTT. Protein: CSVDGPEVPGSPGDTEAFF.

The chain joins TRBV5-4 to TRBJ2-1; 15 bases match TRBD2. The CDR3 length is 18 residues. The junction had 5 bases not matched to a gene; V was cut back by 4 bases and J by 0 bases. Germline values: CDR1 SGHNT, CDR2 YYREEE (reference sequence). The CDR3 DNA is TGTGCCAGCAGCAGGGGACTAGCGGGAGGACGCTCCTACAATGAGCAGTTCTTC. The encoded protein is CASSRGLAGGRSYNEQFF.

This rearrangement joins TRBV27 to TRBJ2-2, with 7 bases that match TRBD2. Germline V CDR1 and CDR2: MNHEY, SMNVEV (reference sequence). V lost 0 bases and J lost 6; bases outside the gene matches: 10. This CDR3 contains 17 residues. This chain's CDR3 is CASSLSLYGGGSGELFF. The CDR3 nucleotides read TGTGCCAGCAGTTTATCGCTGTATGGGGGGGGTTCCGGGGAGCTGTTTTTT.

This clone was observed once. The sample has other DNA sequences that encode this CDR3 too. V and J are TRBV30 and TRBJ1-3; D not resolved. In germline, CDR1 is GTSNPN, CDR2 SVGIG (reference sequence). Trimming shortened V by 2 bases and J by 4 bases, and 3 bases separated the two germline ends. The CDR3 is 11 residues long. The CDR3 DNA reads TGTGCCTGGAGTTCAGGAAACACCATATATTTT. Translated: CAWSSGNTIYF.

J is TRBJ1-2 and V is TRBV5-6, with unresolved D. Trimming pared 0 bases from V and 1 base from J, leaving 16 bases between. Germline CDR1 SGHDT, CDR2 YYEEEE. The CDR3 sequence is 17 residues long. The CDR3 nucleotides are TGTGCCAGCAGCTTGGAGTCTTGGCCAGTTATTAACTATGGCTACACCTTC. Amino acid sequence: CASSLESWPVINYGYTF.

The chain recombines TRBV5-4 with TRBJ2-1; 7 bases are shared with TRBD1. Germline V lookup: CDR1 SGHNT, CDR2 YYREEE (reference sequence). V lost 4 bases, J lost 4 bases, and 2 bases stayed unmatched. The CDR3 is made up of 13 amino acids. CDR3 sequence reads: CASSGGQYNEQFF. The CDR3, as DNA: TGTGCCAGCAGCGGGGGACAGTACAATGAGCAGTTCTTC.

The chain is built from TRBV18 and TRBJ2-1; D might be TRBD2 (6 bases). The CDR3 runs to 15 residues. The V gene's germline CDR1 is KGHSH and CDR2 LQKENI. V gave up 5 bases and J gave up 3 bases, with 14 bases separating them. CDR3 amino acids: CASSSSTGSYNEQFF. CDR3 bases: TGTGCCAGCTCATCCTCTACCGGGAGCTACAATGAGCAGTTCTTC.

The chain is built from TRBV6-6 and TRBJ2-3; D possibly corresponds to TRBD2 (6 bases). Trimming shortened V by 5 bases and J by 2 bases, and 14 bases separated the two germline ends. Germline V CDR1 and CDR2: MNHNY, SVGAGI (reference sequence). The CDR3 contains 15 residues. CDR3 nucleotides: TGTGCCAGCAGTGGAACGGAGGGAGTCACAGATACGCAGTATTTT. Amino acids: CASSGTEGVTDTQYF.

This chain connects TRBV9 to TRBJ2-1, with 14 bases matching TRBD2. The CDR3 is 17 amino acids. V dropped 0 bases and J dropped 9; count of bases not matched to a gene: 8. Germline CDR1 SGDLS, CDR2 YYNGEE. As DNA, the CDR3 is TGTGCCAGCAGCGTAGAGGGGAGACTAGCGGGAGGGGGTGAGCAGTTCTTC. Translated, it gives CASSVEGRLAGGGEQFF.